The 21 T cell receptor beta chains given below trace back to one sample, sequenced in a study of lymphopenia after photon versus proton radiotherapy (dated by TCRdb to about 2019). The library was obtained by the immunoSEQ multiplex PCR assay. Entries here come from immuneACCESS through TCRdb and include only in-frame sequences with V and J called. Some clones fail to appear in such tables; in the studies checked, an unresolved V gene covers under half of the shortfall, and the cause of the remainder is unknown. The sample contains around 17,000 clones, approximately 82% of them found a single time. About 20% of the sample lies in the top ten. The sequencing here drew on peripheral blood, taken from a patient treated with proton-based radiotherapy. The receptor source for this set is a man between 70 and 80 years old with pancreatic cancer.

The chain carries TRBV19 and TRBJ1-1; 8 bases line up with TRBD1. CDR1 LNHDA and CDR2 SQIVND come from the germline V gene (reference sequence). V shed 10 bases, J shed 1 base, and the junction held 11 bases outside the gene matches. This CDR3 comprises 15 residues. DNA of the CDR3: TGTGCCATTACGCCGCCGGGACAGGCGAACACTGAAGCTTTCTTT. This encodes CAITPPGQANTEAFF.

This chain links TRBV6-1 with TRBJ1-5; 8 bases match TRBD1. With 3 bases clipped from V and 0 bases from J, the junction kept 4 bases outside the gene matches. The CDR3 is 16 amino acids. CDR1 MNHNS and CDR2 SASEGT come from the germline V gene. CDR3 region: CASSETGDYSNQPQHF. Written as DNA, the CDR3 is TGTGCCAGCAGTGAGACAGGGGATTATAGCAATCAGCCCCAGCATTTT.

The chain is built from TRBV11-2 and TRBJ2-7, with D unresolved. Germline V gene data show CDR1 as SGHAT and CDR2 as FQNNGV. Trimming removed 4 bases at V and 5 bases at J, with 18 bases between. There are 15 residues in the CDR3. This CDR3 reads CASSSVMGTAHEQYF. The CDR3 DNA follows: TGTGCCAGCAGCTCGGTCATGGGTACAGCCCACGAGCAGTACTTC.

The chain recombines TRBV27 with TRBJ2-1, with 9 bases that match TRBD1. CDR3 length: 20 residues. CDR1 is MNHEY, CDR2 SMNVEV, per germline (reference sequence). V gave up 7 bases and J gave up 5 bases; unmatched junction bases: 24. The CDR3 sequence: CASTAYGTGRQNLPHNEQFF. CDR3 nucleotide sequence: TGTGCCAGCACCGCTTATGGGACAGGGCGCCAGAACCTCCCTCACAATGAGCAGTTCTTC.

The chain recombines TRBV7-9 with TRBJ2-1; TRBD1 or TRBD2 may be the D gene (6 bases each). Trimming took 1 base from V and 7 from J, leaving 20 bases between them. CDR1 and CDR2 from the germline V gene are SEHNR and FQNEAQ (reference sequence). The CDR3 has 17 residues. The chain's CDR3 is CASSLVRAGGADNEQFF. The DNA of the CDR3 is TGTGCCAGCAGCTTAGTGCGCGCCGGGGGCGCGGATAATGAGCAGTTCTTC.

The V gene is TRBV19, the J gene TRBJ1-5, with TRBD1 identical over 10 bases. The ends lost 7 bases at V and 5 bases at J; junction bases unmatched: 11. Looked up from germline, CDR1 is LNHDA and CDR2 is SQIVND (reference sequence). CDR3 size: 16 residues. The CDR3 sequence is CASTPEGTGAYQPQHF. Here the CDR3 DNA reads TGTGCCAGTACCCCCGAAGGGACAGGGGCTTATCAGCCCCAGCATTTT.

V and J are TRBV15 and TRBJ2-4; TRBD2 aligns across 10 bases. The V gene's germline CDR1 is LNHNV and CDR2 YYDKDF (reference sequence). The length of the CDR3 is 17 residues. V lost 0 bases and J lost 4; bases outside the gene matches: 6. The chain's CDR3 is CATSRDIALAGKNIQYF. CDR3 DNA sequence: TGTGCCACCAGCAGAGATATAGCACTAGCGGGGAAAAACATTCAGTACTTC.

This clone was picked up a small number of times. This chain connects TRBV7-9 to TRBJ1-5; D remains ambiguous. The CDR3 totals 14 residues. The germline V gene encodes CDR1 SEHNR and CDR2 FQNEAQ (reference sequence). Between the trimmed V and J ends, which lost 0 bases and 0 bases, there was a span of 3 bases. In DNA form, the CDR3 reads TGTGCCAGCAGCTTAGCAGGTAGCAATCAGCCCCAGCATTTT. It codes for CASSLAGSNQPQHF.

The chain couples TRBV6-4 to TRBJ2-3; D unresolved. V was trimmed by 0 bases and J by 3 bases, leaving 13 bases between them. Germline CDR1 MRHNA, CDR2 SNTAGT. The CDR3 contains 16 residues. CDR3 sequence: CASSDSISFRTDTQYF. DNA for the CDR3: TGTGCCAGCAGTGACTCGATCAGTTTCAGGACAGATACGCAGTATTTT.

The V call is TRBV9, the J call TRBJ2-4; TRBD2 matches 7 bases. Germline CDR1 is SGDLS and CDR2 is YYNGEE. This CDR3 has 15 residues. Unmatched junction bases numbered 2, after V lost 2 bases and J lost 0 bases. The CDR3 DNA follows: TGTGCCAGCAGCGTGCTAGCGGAAGCCAAAAACATTCAGTACTTC. Residues: CASSVLAEAKNIQYF.

The V and J genes are TRBV18 and TRBJ2-7; D gene uncertain. Germline values: CDR1 KGHSH, CDR2 LQKENI. CDR3 size: 12 residues. Trimming took 0 bases from V and 3 from J, leaving 3 bases between them. This CDR3 reads CASSPPSYEQYF. The CDR3 nucleotides are TGTGCCAGCTCACCACCGAGCTACGAGCAGTACTTC.

The V and J genes are TRBV5-4 and TRBJ2-2; tentatively, D is TRBD2 (5 bases). The CDR3 length is 15 residues. V lost 1 base and J lost 6, with 13 bases in between. Per germline, CDR1 SGHNT and CDR2 YYREEE (reference sequence). CDR3 nucleotides: TGTGCCAGCAGCTTGATGGGAGCGGCTGCCGGGGAGCTGTTTTTT. Amino acids: CASSLMGAAAGELFF.

This chain joins TRBV12-5 and TRBJ1-5, with TRBD1 identical over 11 bases. The germline V gene encodes CDR1 LGHNT and CDR2 FRNRAP. The CDR3 sequence is 15 residues long. The junction had 3 bases not matched to a gene; V was cut back by 5 bases and J by 3 bases. The CDR3 spells CASGRDRGSNQPQHF. CDR3 bases: TGTGCTAGTGGTCGGGACAGGGGGTCCAATCAGCCCCAGCATTTT.

This clone came up once. This chain links TRBV5-1 with TRBJ2-5, with 7 bases lining up with TRBD1. J lost 3 bases, V lost 4 bases, and 3 bases had no gene match. Germline lookup yields CDR1 SGHRS and CDR2 YFSETQ. CDR3 length equals 13 residues. CDR3 DNA: TGCGCCAGCAGCCCCGGGACAGAAGAGACCCAGTACTTC. Protein product: CASSPGTEETQYF. Variable domain in full (rest from reference TRBV5-1 and TRBJ2-5): KAGVTQTPRYLIKTRGQQVTLSCSPISGHRSVSWYQQTPGQGLQFLFEYFSETQRNKGNFPGRFSGRQFSNSRSEMNVSTLELGDSALYLCASSPGTEETQYFGPGTRLLVL.

The J gene is TRBJ2-3, the V gene TRBV11-2; no firm D call. Germline V CDR1 and CDR2: SGHAT, FQNNGV. The CDR3 extends over 17 amino acids. The V end lost 4 bases, the J end lost 0 bases, and 17 bases lay between the germline ends. CDR3 coding DNA: TGTGCCAGCAGCTCGCGGCCGACCAGGATTAGCACAGATACGCAGTATTTT. Its protein is CASSSRPTRISTDTQYF.

This chain joins TRBV11-2 and TRBJ1-3; D ambiguous. Germline values: CDR1 SGHAT, CDR2 FQNNGV. CDR3 length equals 17 residues. Between the trimmed V and J ends, which lost 5 bases and 0 bases, there was a span of 17 bases. CDR3 nucleotide sequence: TGTGCCAGCAGCCTCGGCCTGGCAGGCATCTCTGGAAACACCATATATTTT. Translated, it gives CASSLGLAGISGNTIYF. Filled out from reference TRBV11-2 and TRBJ1-3, the complete variable domain reads EAGVAQSPRYKIIEKRQSVAFWCNPISGHATLYWYQQILGQGPKLLIQFQNNGVVDDSQLPKDRFSAERLKGVDSTLKIQPAKLEDSAVYLCASSLGLAGISGNTIYFGEGSWLTVV.

J is TRBJ1-2 and V is TRBV11-3, with D perhaps matching TRBD1 (6 bases). CDR1 and CDR2 from the germline V gene are SGHNT and YENEEA. The V gene lost 5 bases and the J gene lost 8 bases, with 18 bases spanning the gap. The length of the CDR3 is 14 residues. CDR3 coding DNA: TGTGCCAGCAGCCAAAGACAGGAGGGCCGGGGCTACACCTTC. It translates to CASSQRQEGRGYTF.

The chain is built from TRBV28 and TRBJ2-5, with 7 bases fitting TRBD2. Germline CDR1 is MDHEN and CDR2 is SYDVKM. The CDR3 has 15 amino acids. The J segment lost 4 bases and the V segment lost 2 bases, leaving 7 bases of the junction unmatched. This CDR3 is CASSLGGGVGETQYF. CDR3 coding DNA: TGTGCCAGCAGTTTAGGGGGAGGGGTGGGAGAGACCCAGTACTTC. Combining the CDR3 with reference TRBV28 and TRBJ2-5 gives the whole variable domain DVKVTQSSRYLVKRTGEKVFLECVQDMDHENMFWYRQDPGLGLRLIYFSYDVKMKEKGDIPEGYSVSREKKERFSLILESASTNQTSMYLCASSLGGGVGETQYFGPGTRLLVL.

The rearrangement uses TRBV11-2 and TRBJ2-5; D might be TRBD1 or TRBD2, each matching 5 bases. Between the trimmed V and J ends, which lost 5 bases and 5 bases, there was a span of 18 bases. This CDR3 has 15 residues. Germline V lookup: CDR1 SGHAT, CDR2 FQNNGV. As DNA, the CDR3 is TGTGCCAGCAGCGTTAGTAGAGGGGATACTGAGACCCAGTACTTC. Translating it yields CASSVSRGDTETQYF.

The V gene is TRBV5-1, the J gene TRBJ2-3; TRBD1 matches at 7 bases. The CDR3 contains 13 residues. Germline values: CDR1 SGHRS, CDR2 YFSETQ. V dropped 5 bases and J dropped 6; count of bases not matched to a gene: 6. CDR3 DNA: TGCGCCAGCAGATACGACAGGGTGGATACGCAGTATTTT. Its translation: CASRYDRVDTQYF.

The chain carries TRBV7-6 and TRBJ2-3; 10 nucleotides match TRBD2. Per germline, CDR1 SGHVS and CDR2 FNYEAQ. The CDR3 totals 16 residues. The J segment lost 8 bases and the V segment lost 6 bases, leaving 14 bases of the junction unmatched. This chain's CDR3 is CASRVGSGRAGGTQYF. The CDR3 DNA follows: TGTGCCAGCAGAGTTGGGAGCGGGAGGGCCGGCGGTACGCAGTATTTT.